These 11 T cell receptor beta chains originate from one sample sequenced in a study of OX40 agonist ivuxolimab in advanced cancers. Profiled with immunoSEQ multiplex PCR; TCRdb holds only in-frame clones, not every one. This table holds 40,000 to 65,000 clones, roughly 80% found once. The source material was CD4+ or CD8+ T cells sorted from blood, sampled in a trial of the OX40 agonist ivuxolimab. Receptor source: an adult with an advanced solid tumor such as melanoma, head and neck, liver or kidney cancer.

The genes are TRBV5-1 and TRBJ1-1; D might be TRBD1 (6 bases). Germline CDR1 SGHRS, CDR2 YFSETQ. The CDR3 has 13 residues. V was trimmed by 3 bases and J by 4 bases, leaving 10 bases between them. The CDR3 coding sequence is TGCGCCAGCAGCTCAGGGGTGGGCACTGAAGCTTTCTTT. This encodes CASSSGVGTEAFF. The full variable domain, rest sourced from reference TRBV5-1 and TRBJ1-1, is KAGVTQTPRYLIKTRGQQVTLSCSPISGHRSVSWYQQTPGQGLQFLFEYFSETQRNKGNFPGRFSGRQFSNSRSEMNVSTLELGDSALYLCASSSGVGTEAFFGQGTRLTVV.

The chain carries TRBV7-8 and TRBJ2-2; TRBD2 is a possible D gene (5 bases). CDR3 length: 16 amino acids. CDR1 is SGHVS, CDR2 FQNEAQ, per germline. The V end was cut by 1 base, the J end by 6 bases, with 15 bases between. The CDR3 reads CASSLVMSEGSGELFF. The CDR3 DNA reads as TGTGCCAGCAGCTTAGTAATGTCCGAGGGTTCCGGGGAGCTGTTTTTT.

The V call is TRBV27, the J call TRBJ2-2; D is unclear. This CDR3 comprises 13 residues. Germline V gene sequence: CDR1 MNHEY, CDR2 SMNVEV (reference sequence). The V and J ends lost 6 bases and 0 bases respectively, with 5 bases between them. For the CDR3, the DNA is TGTGCCAGCAGCGTTTCGAACACCGGGGAGCTGTTTTTT. Its protein product is CASSVSNTGELFF.

A few counts support this clone. The chain couples TRBV7-9 to TRBJ2-1, with D unresolved. Trimming cost V 6 bases and J 5 bases, with 17 bases left between them. The CDR3 sequence is 15 residues long. Germline loops: CDR1 SEHNR, CDR2 FQNEAQ (reference sequence). CDR3 loop: CASSRVDFSNNEQFF. CDR3 bases: TGTGCCAGCAGTAGAGTGGATTTCTCTAACAATGAGCAGTTCTTC.

This clone was seen just once. The chain is built from TRBV7-9 and TRBJ2-5; the D is unclear. The V end lost 8 bases, the J end lost 11 bases, and 18 bases lay between the germline ends. Germline CDR1 SEHNR, CDR2 FQNEAQ (reference sequence). The CDR3 runs to 12 residues. The CDR3 spells CASGPSAVRQYF. CDR3 DNA sequence: TGTGCCAGCGGCCCATCGGCTGTGCGGCAGTACTTC.

The CDR3 DNA is TGTGCCAGCAGCTCGATGACTAGTCGGCCCGAGACCCAGTACTTC. This codes for CASSSMTSRPETQYF. This chain joins TRBV7-8 and TRBJ2-5, with a weak D call TRBD2 (6 bases). Trimming took off 4 bases at V and 5 bases at J, with 17 bases between the two ends. The CDR3 consists of 15 residues. The germline CDR1 and CDR2 sequences are SGHVS and FQNEAQ. The variable domain in full, with the rest retrieved from reference TRBV7-8 and TRBJ2-5, is GAGVSQSPRYKVAKRGQDVALRCDPISGHVSLFWYQQALGQGPEFLTYFQNEAQLDKSGLPSDRFFAERPEGSVSTLKIQRTQQEDSAVYLCASSSMTSRPETQYFGPGTRLLVL.

The chain recombines TRBV5-6 with TRBJ1-1, with TRBD1 identical over 7 bases. CDR3 length: 15 amino acids. CDR1 is SGHDT, CDR2 YYEEEE, per germline. After removal of 2 bases from V and 1 base from J, the junction contained 5 bases not matched to a gene. The CDR3 protein is CASSFLTGWNTEAFF. The DNA for the CDR3 is TGTGCCAGCAGCTTCTTGACAGGGTGGAACACTGAAGCTTTCTTT.

The chain employs TRBV7-9 and TRBJ2-7, with D uncertain. CDR3 length: 19 amino acids. Germline V gives CDR1 SEHNR, CDR2 FQNEAQ (reference sequence). V lost 4 bases and J lost 3, with 28 bases in between. The CDR3 here is CASSSSVSVGKSPYYEQYF. Here the CDR3 DNA reads TGTGCCAGCAGCTCATCGGTTTCGGTAGGGAAAAGTCCTTACTACGAGCAGTACTTC.

CDR3 region: CSVEGRQGVGGEQYF. The CDR3 DNA follows: TGCAGCGTTGAAGGGAGGCAGGGGGTGGGGGGGGAGCAGTACTTC. The chain has TRBV29-1 and TRBJ2-7; D is perhaps TRBD1 or TRBD2 (7 bases each). The germline gives CDR1 SQVTM, CDR2 ANQGSEA. The CDR3 is 15 residues long. V lost 1 base to trimming and J lost 7 bases, with 20 bases between them.

The V and J genes are TRBV10-3 and TRBJ1-2, with D possibly being TRBD1 (5 bases). CDR1 is ENHRY, CDR2 SYGVKD, per germline. V lost 6 bases to trimming and J lost 3 bases, with 11 bases between them. The CDR3 sequence is 13 residues long. The CDR3 spells CAIRRDGDYGYTF. CDR3 coding DNA: TGTGCCATCAGAAGGGACGGTGACTATGGCTACACCTTC.

Only a few counts were recorded for this clone. The V and J genes are TRBV11-2 and TRBJ2-5; either TRBD1 or TRBD2 may supply D (5 bases each). The V end was cut by 5 bases, the J end by 1 base, with 14 bases between. CDR3 length: 15 amino acids. Per germline, CDR1 SGHAT and CDR2 FQNNGV. The CDR3 protein is CASSPDRGPQETQYF. As DNA, the CDR3 is TGTGCCAGCAGCCCGGACCGGGGCCCCCAAGAGACCCAGTACTTC.